Below are 20 T cell receptor beta chains sequenced from a single sample in a study of radiotherapy plus CTLA-4 blockade in lung cancer. Method: immunoSEQ multiplex PCR; TCRdb's copy keeps in-frame clones and lacks some. The data contain tens of thousands of clones, 72% of them seen just once; the ten biggest clones take up about 8.3%. The source material was peripheral blood, sampled from a patient treated with radiotherapy plus ipilimumab. These receptor sequences come from a human donor with non-small cell lung cancer whose response to radiotherapy plus ipilimumab could not be evaluated.

As for this clone: This sample includes further DNA sequences coding for the same CDR3. The J gene is TRBJ2-6, the V gene TRBV6-1; D unclear. This CDR3 has 13 amino acids. CDR1 and CDR2 from the germline V gene are MNHNS and SASEGT. Deletions cut 6 bases from V and 0 bases from J, with 3 bases between. The CDR3 loop is CASSSSGANVLTF. For the CDR3, the DNA is TGTGCCAGCAGCTCCTCTGGGGCCAACGTCCTGACTTTC.

The chain employs TRBV7-9 and TRBJ1-4, with 10 positions matching TRBD1. Germline lookup yields CDR1 SEHNR and CDR2 FQNEAQ (reference sequence). The CDR3 runs 13 residues. Trimming removed 5 bases from V and 8 bases from J; junction bases left unmatched: 2. This CDR3 reads CASSTGQGEKLFF. CDR3 coding DNA: TGTGCCAGCAGCACGGGACAGGGGGAAAAACTGTTTTTT.

The chain recombines TRBV30 with TRBJ2-1; a weak D match, TRBD2 (6 bases). The germline gives CDR1 GTSNPN, CDR2 SVGIG (reference sequence). This CDR3 is built from 14 residues. The germline V and J ends were trimmed by 8 bases and 0 bases, with 14 bases remaining between them. The CDR3 sequence is CAGIADLSYNEQFF. The CDR3 DNA sequence: TGTGCCGGAATAGCGGATCTCTCCTACAATGAGCAGTTCTTC.

In its sample, this clone was seen once. This sequence joins TRBV27 and TRBJ2-5, with TRBD2 matching 13 bases. Germline V gene data show CDR1 as MNHEY and CDR2 as SMNVEV (reference sequence). The CDR3 is 19 amino acids. The V segment lost 0 bases and the J segment 8 bases; nucleotides outside the gene matches: 15. The CDR3 loop reads CASSLSGGRTSGGLRTQYF. CDR3 sequence (DNA): TGTGCCAGCAGTTTATCGGGGGGTCGGACTAGCGGGGGCCTCAGAACCCAGTACTTC.

Only one count was recorded for this clone. The gene calls are TRBV27 and TRBJ2-1; D may be TRBD2 (5 bases). The CDR3 is 12 residues long. Germline-derived CDR1 and CDR2 are MNHEY and SMNVEV (reference sequence). The germline V and J ends were trimmed by 5 bases and 12 bases, with 14 bases remaining between them. The CDR3 is CASSPPSRGQFF. The CDR3 DNA reads as TGTGCCAGCAGTCCCCCCAGTCGGGGGCAGTTCTTC.

CDR3 coding DNA: TGTGCCAGCAGTGGTCGGACAGGGTATACCTATGGCTACACCTTC. Protein sequence: CASSGRTGYTYGYTF. This rearrangement joins TRBV2 to TRBJ1-2; TRBD1 matches 8 bases. This CDR3 region has 15 residues. The V segment lost 4 bases and the J segment 4 bases; nucleotides outside the gene matches: 8. CDR1 and CDR2 from the germline V gene are SNHLY and FYNNEI.

The J gene is TRBJ2-7, the V gene TRBV6-5; TRBD1 agrees at 8 bases. CDR1 MNHEY and CDR2 SVGAGI come from the germline V gene. The CDR3 sequence is 14 residues long. Trimming took 2 bases from V and 1 from J; bases not matched to a gene: 1. The CDR3 loop reads CASSYDRGSYEQYF. CDR3 nucleotide sequence: TGTGCCAGCAGTTACGACAGGGGATCCTACGAGCAGTACTTC.

This sequence joins TRBV4-3 and TRBJ1-1, with D hard to call. Trimming cost V 4 bases and J 0 bases, with 15 bases left between them. The CDR3 is 16 residues long. The germline V gene encodes CDR1 LGHNA and CDR2 YSLEER. The CDR3 region is CASSPIFGSMNTEAFF. As DNA, the CDR3 is TGCGCCAGCAGCCCGATCTTTGGGAGCATGAACACTGAAGCTTTCTTT.

J is TRBJ1-2 and V is TRBV6-6; TRBD1 matches at 8 bases. Germline V lookup: CDR1 MNHNY, CDR2 SVGAGI (reference sequence). The V segment lost 4 bases and the J segment 5 bases; nucleotides outside the gene matches: 12. The CDR3 spans 16 residues. The CDR3: CASSLVQGAWGYGYTF. The CDR3 DNA reads TGTGCCAGCAGTTTGGTTCAGGGGGCCTGGGGGTATGGCTACACCTTC.

The V and J genes are TRBV15 and TRBJ2-5; no reliable D call. The V end lost 3 bases, the J end lost 1 base, and 9 bases lay between the germline ends. Per the germline V gene, CDR1 is LNHNV and CDR2 is YYDKDF (reference sequence). The CDR3 spans 14 residues. The CDR3 DNA reads as TGTGCCACCAGCAGCCGGTTTTTCCAAGAGACCCAGTACTTC. It is translated as CATSSRFFQETQYF.

In regard to this clone: The same CDR3 arises from other DNA sequences in this sample as well. The rearrangement links TRBV5-1 to TRBJ1-1; 7 bases match TRBD1. Germline V gene data show CDR1 as SGHRS and CDR2 as YFSETQ. There are 16 residues in the CDR3. Trimming at V came to 0 bases and at J to 1 base, leaving 6 bases not matched to a gene. Here the CDR3 DNA reads TGCGCCAGCAGCTTGGCCGGGACAGCGCAGAACACTGAAGCTTTCTTT. Translated, it gives CASSLAGTAQNTEAFF.

The V gene is TRBV30, the J gene TRBJ1-6; weak D call: TRBD1 (5 bases). The CDR3 loop spans 18 amino acids. V was trimmed by 0 bases and J by 10 bases, leaving 25 bases between them. Germline CDR1 GTSNPN, CDR2 SVGIG (reference sequence). The CDR3 bases are TGTGCCTGGAGTGTTATGGAGTTGTTGGGACTTAGGTGGTCACCCCTCCACTTT. Translated, it gives CAWSVMELLGLRWSPLHF.

This clone was detected only a few times. The chain recombines TRBV14 with TRBJ1-2, with 8 positions matching TRBD1. Germline assignment: CDR1 SGHDN and CDR2 FVKESK. This CDR3 has 15 residues. With V trimmed by 6 bases and J by 4 bases, 10 bases remained unmatched. CDR3 nucleotide sequence: TGTGCCAGCAGACCTTTTTACAGGGGGACCTATGGCTACACCTTC. Residues: CASRPFYRGTYGYTF.

This chain joins TRBV9 and TRBJ2-3; a weak D match, TRBD2 (5 bases). The CDR3 is 16 residues long. Germline-derived CDR1 and CDR2 are SGDLS and YYNGEE. V was pared by 0 bases and J by 4 bases, with 15 bases between. CDR3 in DNA: TGTGCCAGCAGCGTAGGTAGTGGAGGTGGTGCAGATACGCAGTATTTT. It is translated as CASSVGSGGGADTQYF.

The chain carries TRBV6-5 and TRBJ1-2, with D possibly matching TRBD1 (5 bases). Germline V gene lookup returns CDR1 MNHEY and CDR2 SVGAGI. V was clipped by 5 bases and J by 3 bases, with 10 bases between them. The CDR3 length is 13 residues. In DNA form, the CDR3 reads TGTGCCAGCAGTGAACAGGTAGACTATGGCTACACCTTC. Amino acid sequence: CASSEQVDYGYTF.

This chain joins TRBV5-4 and TRBJ2-5; the D gene is possibly TRBD1 (6 bases). Per germline, CDR1 SGHNT and CDR2 YYREEE (reference sequence). The CDR3 sequence is 14 residues long. V was trimmed by 5 bases and J by 5 bases, leaving 16 bases between them. The CDR3 loop is CASSSGQKPETQYF. DNA for the CDR3: TGTGCCAGCAGTTCAGGACAGAAGCCGGAGACCCAGTACTTC.

V gene TRBV16 combines with J gene TRBJ1-5, with TRBD1 as a possible D gene (5 bases). Trimming shortened V by 0 bases and J by 13 bases, and 13 bases separated the two germline ends. Germline values: CDR1 KGHSY, CDR2 FQNENV. The CDR3 has 13 amino acids. CDR3 nucleotides: TGTGCCAGCAGCCAATCCGAAGGCAGGGAACAGCATTTT. This gives the protein CASSQSEGREQHF.

The chain joins TRBV5-8 to TRBJ1-2; D remains unclear. Between the trimmed V and J ends, which lost 1 base and 4 bases, there was a span of 14 bases. This CDR3 spans 15 amino acids. Germline V gene sequence: CDR1 SGHTS, CDR2 YDEGEE. CDR3 in amino acids: CASSLYSDRGYGYTF. The CDR3 DNA is TGTGCCAGCAGCTTGTATTCGGATCGGGGCTATGGCTACACCTTC. The variable domain in full, with the rest retrieved from reference TRBV5-8 and TRBJ1-2, is EAGVTQSPTHLIKTRGQQATLRCSPISGHTSVYWYQQALGLGLQFLLWYDEGEERNRGNFPPRFSGRQFPNYSSELNVNALELEDSALYLCASSLYSDRGYGYTFGSGTRLTVV.

CDR3 DNA sequence: TGTGCCAGCAGCGTAGCCGCGGGGGTGGCGGGGTTTCGGTATTTT. Translating it yields CASSVAAGVAGFRYF. The chain is built from TRBV9 and TRBJ2-3; 7 positions agree with TRBD2. This CDR3 contains 15 residues. Germline CDR1 reads SGDLS; CDR2 reads YYNGEE. V was clipped by 0 bases and J by 14 bases; unmatched bases: 15.

The chain couples TRBV18 to TRBJ1-1; D gene uncertain. The CDR3 is made up of 15 amino acids. Germline V gene data show CDR1 as KGHSH and CDR2 as LQKENI. V was shortened by 1 base and J by 0 bases, with 9 bases between the two germline ends. The CDR3 spells CASSPLPNMNTEAFF. In nucleotides, the CDR3 is TGTGCCAGCTCACCACTCCCGAACATGAACACTGAAGCTTTCTTT. Looking up the rest from reference TRBV18 and TRBJ1-1 gives the full variable domain: NAGVMQNPRHLVRRRGQEARLRCSPMKGHSHVYWYRQLPEEGLKFMVYLQKENIIDESGMPKERFSAEFPKEGPSILRIQQVVRGDSAAYFCASSPLPNMNTEAFFGQGTRLTVV.